This entry lists 2 T cell receptor beta chains sequenced from one sample in a study of early T cells in non-severe SARS-CoV-2 infection. TCRdb itself ran the 5' RACE reads through MiXCR, one entry per CDR3 protein. Among more than 70,000 distinct CDR3 sequences listed, around 13% were seen once. The sequencing sample was made of whole blood. These receptors were taken from an adult who was a healthcare worker with PCR-confirmed SARS-CoV-2 infection or an uninfected control (not recorded which).

This clonotype was seen a handful of times. This chain links TRBV10-2 with TRBJ1-5; D remains unclear. V was pared by 3 bases and J by 6 bases, with 6 bases between. The CDR3 is 12 amino acids. Per the germline V gene, CDR1 is WSHSY and CDR2 is SAAADI. This CDR3 is CASSDPSQPQHF. The DNA of the CDR3 is TGCGCCAGCAGTGATCCATCTCAGCCCCAGCATTTT.

V usage is TRBV12-5 and J usage is TRBJ2-3, with D maybe TRBD2 (5 bases). V was pared by 3 bases and J by 1 base, with 8 bases between. The CDR3 covers 14 residues. Looked up from germline, CDR1 is LGHNT and CDR2 is FRNRAP. CDR3 bases: TGTGCTAGTGGTTTCGCGCGGGGCACAGATACGCAGTATTTT. It is translated as CASGFARGTDTQYF.